This T cell receptor (beta chain) was sequenced for a study of blood T cell repertoires in COVID-19. Germline V gives CDR1 MNHEY, CDR2 SMNVEV (reference sequence). The CDR3 runs 13 residues. V was pared by 9 bases and J by 7 bases, with 10 bases of the junction left unmatched. Produced via immunoSEQ multiplex PCR; TCRdb's table is partial and in-frame only. This sample has 65,000 to 75,000 clones, with approximately 80% found just once. This sequence was found in a human donor in a cohort sampled during active COVID-19. The gene calls are TRBV27 and TRBJ2-7; 9 nucleotides agree with TRBD2. Sequencing was performed on peripheral blood. The CDR3 coding sequence is TGTGCCAGTGGGACTAGCCCATTCCAGGAGCAGTACTTC. Residues: CASGTSPFQEQYF.